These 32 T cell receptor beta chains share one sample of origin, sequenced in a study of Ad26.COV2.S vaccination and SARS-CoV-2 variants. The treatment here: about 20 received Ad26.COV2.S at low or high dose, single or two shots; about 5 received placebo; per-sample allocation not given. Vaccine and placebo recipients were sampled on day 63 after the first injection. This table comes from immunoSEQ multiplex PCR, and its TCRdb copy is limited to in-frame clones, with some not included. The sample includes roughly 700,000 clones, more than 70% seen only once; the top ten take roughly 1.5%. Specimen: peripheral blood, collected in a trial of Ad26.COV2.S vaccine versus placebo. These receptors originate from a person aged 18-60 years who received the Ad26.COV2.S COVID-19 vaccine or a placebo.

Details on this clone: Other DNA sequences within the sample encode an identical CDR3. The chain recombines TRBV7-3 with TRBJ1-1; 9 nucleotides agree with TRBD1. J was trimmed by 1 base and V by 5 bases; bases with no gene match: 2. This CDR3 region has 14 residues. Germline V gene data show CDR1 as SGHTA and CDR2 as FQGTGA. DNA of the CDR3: TGTGCCAGCAGCCCGGGACAGGGGAACACTGAAGCTTTCTTT. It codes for CASSPGQGNTEAFF.

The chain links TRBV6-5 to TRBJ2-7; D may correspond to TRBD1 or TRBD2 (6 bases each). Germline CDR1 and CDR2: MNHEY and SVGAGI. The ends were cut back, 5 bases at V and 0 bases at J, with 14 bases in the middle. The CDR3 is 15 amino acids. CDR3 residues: CASSLGGGLSYEQYF. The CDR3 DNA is TGTGCCAGCAGTCTGGGGGGCGGGCTCTCCTACGAGCAGTACTTC.

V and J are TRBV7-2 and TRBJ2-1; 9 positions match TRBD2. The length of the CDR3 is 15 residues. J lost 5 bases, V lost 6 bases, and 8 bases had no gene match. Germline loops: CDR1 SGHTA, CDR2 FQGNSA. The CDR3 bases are TGTGCCAGCAGGTTTAGCGGGAGAGGAAACAATGAGCAGTTCTTC. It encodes CASRFSGRGNNEQFF. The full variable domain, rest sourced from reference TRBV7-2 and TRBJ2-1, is GAGVSQSPSNKVTEKGKDVELRCDPISGHTALYWYRQSLGQGLEFLIYFQGNSAPDKSGLPSDRFSAERTGGSVSTLTIQRTQQEDSAVYLCASRFSGRGNNEQFFGPGTRLTVL.

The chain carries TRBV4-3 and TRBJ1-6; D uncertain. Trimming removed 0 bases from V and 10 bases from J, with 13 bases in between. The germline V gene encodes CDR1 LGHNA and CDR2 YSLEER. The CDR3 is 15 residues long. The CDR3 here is CASSQDVLGSSPLHF. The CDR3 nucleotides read TGCGCCAGCAGCCAAGACGTCCTAGGGTCGTCACCCCTCCACTTT.

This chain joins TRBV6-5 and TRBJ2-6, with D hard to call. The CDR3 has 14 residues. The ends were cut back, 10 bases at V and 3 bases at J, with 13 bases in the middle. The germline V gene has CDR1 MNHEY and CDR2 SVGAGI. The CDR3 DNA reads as TGTGCCATCCCCTTGGCGTTTGGGGCCAACGTCCTGACTTTC. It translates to CAIPLAFGANVLTF.

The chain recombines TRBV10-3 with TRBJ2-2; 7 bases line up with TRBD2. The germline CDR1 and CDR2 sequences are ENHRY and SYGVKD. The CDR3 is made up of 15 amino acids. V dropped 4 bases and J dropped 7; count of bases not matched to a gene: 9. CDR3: CAISATSRSDGELFF. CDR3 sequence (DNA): TGTGCCATCAGTGCGACTAGCCGGAGCGACGGGGAGCTGTTTTTT.

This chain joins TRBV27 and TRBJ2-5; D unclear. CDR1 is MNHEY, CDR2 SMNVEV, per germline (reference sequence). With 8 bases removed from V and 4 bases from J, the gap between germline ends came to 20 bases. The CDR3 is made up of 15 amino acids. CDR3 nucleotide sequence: TGTGCCAGCGGCTACCGGGCAGGTACTGCAGAGACCCAGTACTTC. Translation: CASGYRAGTAETQYF.

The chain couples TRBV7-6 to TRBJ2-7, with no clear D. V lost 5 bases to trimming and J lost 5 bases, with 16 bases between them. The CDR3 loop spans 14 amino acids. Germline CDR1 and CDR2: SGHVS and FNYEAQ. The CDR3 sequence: CASSPFESDHEQYF. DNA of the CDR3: TGTGCCAGCAGCCCTTTCGAATCTGATCACGAGCAGTACTTC. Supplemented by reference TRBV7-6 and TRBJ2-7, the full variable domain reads GAGVSQSPRYKVTKRGQDVALRCDPISGHVSLYWYRQALGQGPEFLTYFNYEAQQDKSGLPNDRFSAERPEGSISTLTIQRTEQRDSAMYRCASSPFESDHEQYFGPGTRLTVT.

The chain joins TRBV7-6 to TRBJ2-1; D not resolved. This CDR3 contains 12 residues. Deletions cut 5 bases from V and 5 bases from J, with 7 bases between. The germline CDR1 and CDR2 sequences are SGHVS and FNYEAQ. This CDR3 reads CASSGDHNEQFF. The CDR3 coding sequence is TGTGCCAGCAGCGGGGATCACAATGAGCAGTTCTTC.

Written as DNA, the CDR3 is TGTGCCATCAGTGAGGGGGATTCTAGGGCAGATACGCAGTATTTT. Translating it yields CAISEGDSRADTQYF. This sequence joins TRBV10-3 and TRBJ2-3; no clear D gene. The ends were cut back, 2 bases at V and 4 bases at J, with 13 bases in the middle. This CDR3 contains 15 residues. Germline lookup yields CDR1 ENHRY and CDR2 SYGVKD.

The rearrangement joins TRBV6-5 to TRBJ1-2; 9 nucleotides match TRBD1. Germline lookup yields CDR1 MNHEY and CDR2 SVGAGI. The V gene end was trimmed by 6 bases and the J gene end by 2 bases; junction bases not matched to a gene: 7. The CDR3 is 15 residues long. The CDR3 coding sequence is TGTGCCAGCAGCCCAACAGGGGGCCTAAACTATGGCTACACCTTC. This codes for CASSPTGGLNYGYTF.

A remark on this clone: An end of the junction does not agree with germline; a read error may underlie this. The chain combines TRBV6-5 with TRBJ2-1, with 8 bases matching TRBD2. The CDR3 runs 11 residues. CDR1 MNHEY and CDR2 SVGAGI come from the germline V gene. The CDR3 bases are TGTGCCAGCAGTACCGGGACTAGTGTACTCTTC. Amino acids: CASSTGTSVLF.

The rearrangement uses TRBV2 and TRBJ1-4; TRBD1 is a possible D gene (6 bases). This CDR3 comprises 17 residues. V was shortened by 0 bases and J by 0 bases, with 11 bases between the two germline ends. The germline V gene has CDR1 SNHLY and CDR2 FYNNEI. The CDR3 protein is CASSEALHRATNEKLFF. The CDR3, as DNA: TGTGCCAGCAGTGAAGCGCTCCACAGGGCAACTAATGAAAAACTGTTTTTT.

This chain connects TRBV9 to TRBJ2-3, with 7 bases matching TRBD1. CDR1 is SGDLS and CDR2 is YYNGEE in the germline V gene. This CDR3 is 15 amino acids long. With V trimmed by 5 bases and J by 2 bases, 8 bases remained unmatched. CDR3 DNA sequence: TGTGCCAGCAGTCCCACAGGGGTAACCACAGATACGCAGTATTTT. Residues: CASSPTGVTTDTQYF.

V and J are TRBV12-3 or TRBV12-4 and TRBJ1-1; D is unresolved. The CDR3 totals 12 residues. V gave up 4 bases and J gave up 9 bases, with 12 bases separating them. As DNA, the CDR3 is TGTGCCAGCAGTTCCCGGGAGGTGAAAGCTTTCTTT. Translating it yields CASSSREVKAFF.

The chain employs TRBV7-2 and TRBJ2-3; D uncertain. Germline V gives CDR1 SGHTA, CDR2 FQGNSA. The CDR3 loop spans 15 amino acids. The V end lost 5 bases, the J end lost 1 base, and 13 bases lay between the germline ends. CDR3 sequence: CASSPRPAGTDTQYF. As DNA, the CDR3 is TGTGCCAGCAGCCCAAGGCCGGCGGGCACAGATACGCAGTATTTT.

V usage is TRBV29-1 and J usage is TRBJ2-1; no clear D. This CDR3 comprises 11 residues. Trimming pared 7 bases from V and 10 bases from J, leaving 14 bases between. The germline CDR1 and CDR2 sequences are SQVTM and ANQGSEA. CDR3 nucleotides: TGCAGCGCCCCCGGGCCCCCCGAGCAGTTCTTC. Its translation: CSAPGPPEQFF.

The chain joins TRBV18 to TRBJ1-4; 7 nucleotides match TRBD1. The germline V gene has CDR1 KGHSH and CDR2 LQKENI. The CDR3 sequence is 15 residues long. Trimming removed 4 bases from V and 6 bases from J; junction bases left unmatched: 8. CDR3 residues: CASSLNRGVDEKLFF. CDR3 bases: TGTGCCAGCTCACTCAACAGGGGAGTGGATGAAAAACTGTTTTTT.

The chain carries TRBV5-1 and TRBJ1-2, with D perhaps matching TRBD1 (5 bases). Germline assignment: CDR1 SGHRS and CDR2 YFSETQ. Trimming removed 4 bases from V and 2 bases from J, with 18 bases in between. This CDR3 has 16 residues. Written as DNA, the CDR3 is TGCGCCAGCAGCGCGGGACCAGCATCCCTCAACTATGGCTACACCTTC. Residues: CASSAGPASLNYGYTF.

Here the CDR3 DNA reads TGTGCCAGCAGCCACCCGGGACAGGGGAAGGGCGAGCAGTACTTC. As protein: CASSHPGQGKGEQYF. The genes are TRBV3-1 (or the pseudogene TRBV3-2) and TRBJ2-7, with 10 bases identical to TRBD1. Unmatched junction bases numbered 8, after V lost 3 bases and J lost 6 bases. This CDR3 region has 15 residues. Germline CDR1 is LGHDT and CDR2 is YNNKEL (reference sequence).

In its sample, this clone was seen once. The CDR3 nucleotides are TGCGCCAGCAGCTTGGGGCAGGGGACCCACAATGAGCAGTTCTTC. Translated, it gives CASSLGQGTHNEQFF. The rearrangement uses TRBV5-1 and TRBJ2-1, with D possibly being TRBD1 (6 bases). CDR1 is SGHRS and CDR2 is YFSETQ in the germline V gene. V lost 0 bases and J 5 bases, leaving 12 bases between the germline ends. The CDR3 extends over 15 amino acids.

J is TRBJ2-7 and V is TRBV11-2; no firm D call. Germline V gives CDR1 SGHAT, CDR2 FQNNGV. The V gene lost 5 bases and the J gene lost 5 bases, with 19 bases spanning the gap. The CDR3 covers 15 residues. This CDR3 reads CASSQDPVLVNEQYF. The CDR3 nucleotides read TGTGCCAGCAGCCAGGACCCCGTCTTGGTAAACGAGCAGTACTTC.

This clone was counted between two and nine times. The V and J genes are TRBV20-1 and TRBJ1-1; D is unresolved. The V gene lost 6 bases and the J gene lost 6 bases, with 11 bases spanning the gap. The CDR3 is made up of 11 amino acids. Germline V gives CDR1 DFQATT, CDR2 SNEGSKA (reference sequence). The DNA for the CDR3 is TGCAGTGCAAAAAGGGAGGCTGAAGCTTTCTTT. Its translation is CSAKREAEAFF.

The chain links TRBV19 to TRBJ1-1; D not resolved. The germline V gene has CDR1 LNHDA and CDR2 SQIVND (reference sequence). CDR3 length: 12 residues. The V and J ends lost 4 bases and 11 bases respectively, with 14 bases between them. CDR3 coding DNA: TGTGCCAGTAGTACTCCCCCAAAAGGGGCTTTCTTT. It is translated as CASSTPPKGAFF. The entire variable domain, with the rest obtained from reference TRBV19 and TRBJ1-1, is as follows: DGGITQSPKYLFRKEGQNVTLSCEQNLNHDAMYWYRQDPGQGLRLIYYSQIVNDFQKGDIAEGYSVSREKKESFPLTVTSAQKNPTAFYLCASSTPPKGAFFGQGTRLTVV.

The CDR3, as DNA: TGTGCCAGCAGCGGGTATCCAGATACGCAGTATTTT. Translation: CASSGYPDTQYF. The chain has TRBV3-1 (or the pseudogene TRBV3-2) and TRBJ2-3; no reliable D call. This CDR3 is built from 12 residues. The germline CDR1 and CDR2 sequences are LGHDT and YNNKEL (reference sequence). V dropped 5 bases and J dropped 4 bases, with 7 bases sitting between them.

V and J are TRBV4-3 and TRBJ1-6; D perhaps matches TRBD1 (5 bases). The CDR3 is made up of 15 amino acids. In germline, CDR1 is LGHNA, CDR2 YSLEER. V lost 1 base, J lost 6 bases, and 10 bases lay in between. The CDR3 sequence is CASSQVAQGNSPLHF. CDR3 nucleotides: TGCGCCAGCAGCCAAGTTGCCCAGGGTAATTCACCCCTCCACTTT.

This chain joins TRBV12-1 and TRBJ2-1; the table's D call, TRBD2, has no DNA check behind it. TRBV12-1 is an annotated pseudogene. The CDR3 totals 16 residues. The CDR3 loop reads CASSFEGEGGYNEQFF. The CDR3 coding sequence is TGTGCCAGCAGCTTTGAGGGGGAGGGGGGTTACAATGAGCAGTTCTTC.

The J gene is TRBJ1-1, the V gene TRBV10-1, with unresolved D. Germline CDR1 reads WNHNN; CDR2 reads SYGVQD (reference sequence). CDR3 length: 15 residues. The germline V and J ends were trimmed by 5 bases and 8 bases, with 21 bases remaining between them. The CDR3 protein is CASSQSSRALKEAFF. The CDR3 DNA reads TGCGCCAGCAGTCAGAGTTCTAGGGCGTTAAAGGAAGCTTTCTTT.

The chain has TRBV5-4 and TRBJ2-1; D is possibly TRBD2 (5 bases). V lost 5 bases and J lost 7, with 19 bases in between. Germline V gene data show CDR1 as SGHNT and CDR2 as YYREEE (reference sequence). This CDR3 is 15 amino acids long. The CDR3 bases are TGTGCCAGCAGTGCCAACCGGGGAATGTGGAATGAGCAGTTCTTC. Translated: CASSANRGMWNEQFF.

In DNA form, the CDR3 reads TGTGCCAGCAGCCGATACAATCTAGACAGGGGAAACACCATATATTTT. This sequence encodes CASSRYNLDRGNTIYF. The genes are TRBV7-9 and TRBJ1-3, with D possibly TRBD1 on 6 matching bases. The CDR3 is 16 residues long. V gave up 5 bases and J gave up 4 bases, with 18 bases separating them. Germline CDR1 is SEHNR and CDR2 is FQNEAQ (reference sequence).

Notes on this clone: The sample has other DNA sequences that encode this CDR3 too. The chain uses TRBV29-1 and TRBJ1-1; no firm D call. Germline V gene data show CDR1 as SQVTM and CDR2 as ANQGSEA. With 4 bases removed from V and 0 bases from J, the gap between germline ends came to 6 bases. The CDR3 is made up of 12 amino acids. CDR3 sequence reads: CSVAGLNTEAFF. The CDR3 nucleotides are TGCAGCGTTGCGGGCCTGAACACTGAAGCTTTCTTT.

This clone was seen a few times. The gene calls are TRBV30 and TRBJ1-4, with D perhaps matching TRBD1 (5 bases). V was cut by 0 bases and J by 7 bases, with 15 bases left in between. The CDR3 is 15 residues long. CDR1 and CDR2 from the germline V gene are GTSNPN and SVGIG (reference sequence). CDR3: CAWSVRGTVGEKLFF. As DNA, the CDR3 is TGTGCCTGGAGTGTACGGGGGACCGTCGGTGAAAAACTGTTTTTT.